This entry lists 18 T cell receptor beta chains sequenced from one sample in a study of identical twins. From the 5' RACE reads, TCRdb called clonotypes with MiXCR, one entry per CDR3 protein. The profile covers 450,000 or so distinct CDR3 sequences, with 14% appearing a single time and about 0.52% taken by the ten largest. This sample also belongs to another study, concerning yellow fever vaccine responses in identical twins.

Sequenced input: CD4+ T cells sorted from blood. The source of these receptors is a woman in her late teens or twenties in good health.

In its sample, this clonotype was seen many times. The chain is built from TRBV10-3 and TRBJ2-3; D could derive from TRBD1 or TRBD2 (5 bases each). Germline V CDR1 and CDR2: ENHRY, SYGVKD. This CDR3 has 15 amino acids. Trimming shortened V by 6 bases and J by 5 bases, and 18 bases separated the two germline ends. The CDR3 loop is CAIRRGESQRDTQYF. CDR3 DNA sequence: TGTGCCATCAGGAGAGGGGAGAGCCAGCGAGATACGCAGTATTTT.

This clonotype has a count of ten or more. The chain combines TRBV29-1 with TRBJ2-1; 12 bases line up with TRBD2. V shed 4 bases and J 9 bases; nucleotides not matched to a gene: 7. Per germline, CDR1 SQVTM and CDR2 ANQGSEA. The length of the CDR3 is 14 residues. The CDR3 spells CSVATSGSWGEQFF. CDR3 bases: TGCAGCGTTGCGACTAGCGGGAGTTGGGGTGAGCAGTTCTTC.

CDR3 DNA: TGCGCCAGCAGCTTGAAAGGACAGACCCTTATGGGCACCGGGGAGCTGTTTTTT. This gives the protein CASSLKGQTLMGTGELFF. J is TRBJ2-2 and V is TRBV5-1; D perhaps matches TRBD1 (6 bases). Trimming removed 1 base at V and 4 bases at J, with 20 bases between. Germline V gives CDR1 SGHRS, CDR2 YFSETQ. The CDR3 runs to 18 residues.

A few counts support this clonotype. The rearrangement uses TRBV5-5 and TRBJ2-5; 7 bases match TRBD1. Germline CDR1 and CDR2: SGHKS and YYEKEE (reference sequence). The CDR3 covers 13 residues. The ends lost 4 bases at V and 5 bases at J; junction bases unmatched: 5. The CDR3 DNA reads TGTGCCAGCAGCCTGACAGGGAGCGAGACCCAGTACTTC. Residues: CASSLTGSETQYF.

This clonotype was counted only a few times. V is TRBV3-1 and J is TRBJ2-5; D is possibly TRBD2 (5 bases). The CDR3 is 14 amino acids. CDR1 and CDR2 from the germline V gene are LGHDT and YNNKEL (reference sequence). V lost 5 bases, J lost 2 bases, and 12 bases lay in between. The CDR3 sequence is CASSTGGPQETQYF. CDR3 DNA sequence: TGTGCCAGCAGCACCGGAGGACCTCAAGAGACCCAGTACTTC.

This clonotype was seen a handful of times. This chain uses TRBV5-1 with TRBJ2-1; TRBD1 might be the D (5 bases). This CDR3 is built from 12 residues. Germline loops: CDR1 SGHRS, CDR2 YFSETQ. Deletions cut 4 bases from V and 9 bases from J, with 11 bases between. The CDR3 spells CASSTLGAEQFF. As DNA, the CDR3 is TGCGCCAGCAGCACCCTTGGGGCTGAGCAGTTCTTC. The full variable domain, rest sourced from reference TRBV5-1 and TRBJ2-1, is KAGVTQTPRYLIKTRGQQVTLSCSPISGHRSVSWYQQTPGQGLQFLFEYFSETQRNKGNFPGRFSGRQFSNSRSEMNVSTLELGDSALYLCASSTLGAEQFFGPGTRLTVL.

This clonotype was seen only a few times. In DNA form, the CDR3 reads TGCGCCAGCAGCTTGGATGGCAGGTTTGATGTGACTGAAGCTTTCTTT. Protein sequence: CASSLDGRFDVTEAFF. This chain links TRBV5-1 with TRBJ1-1; D remains unclear. Trimming took off 0 bases at V and 5 bases at J, with 17 bases between the two ends. The CDR3 has 16 amino acids. CDR1 is SGHRS and CDR2 is YFSETQ in the germline V gene.

The J gene is TRBJ2-3, the V gene TRBV7-2, with 10 bases lining up with TRBD2. V trimming: 3 bases; J trimming: 1 base; junction bases outside the gene matches: 7. The CDR3 runs to 17 residues. Germline CDR1 SGHTA, CDR2 FQGNSA. DNA of the CDR3: TGTGCCAGCAGCTTGAGAGCGGGGGGGCTACGCACAGATACGCAGTATTTT. This encodes CASSLRAGGLRTDTQYF.

Only a few counts were recorded for this clonotype. The chain is built from TRBV24-1 and TRBJ2-1; D is possibly TRBD2 (7 bases). The V end lost 5 bases, the J end lost 7 bases, and 17 bases lay between the germline ends. Germline V gene lookup returns CDR1 KGHDR and CDR2 SFDVKD. CDR3 size: 15 residues. CDR3 loop: CATSGRGGDKNEQFF. The CDR3 nucleotides are TGTGCCACCAGTGGTCGCGGGGGCGACAAAAATGAGCAGTTCTTC.

This clonotype was recorded many times. The chain joins TRBV7-9 to TRBJ2-3; weak D call: TRBD2 (6 bases). Trimming took off 1 base at V and 1 base at J, with 6 bases between the two ends. This CDR3 has 14 amino acids. The V gene's germline CDR1 is SEHNR and CDR2 FQNEAQ (reference sequence). The DNA for the CDR3 is TGTGCCAGCAGCTTAGGACTAGGCACAGATACGCAGTATTTT. It encodes CASSLGLGTDTQYF.

This clonotype was seen more than once but under ten times. V and J are TRBV3-1 and TRBJ1-2, with no clear D. The germline CDR1 and CDR2 sequences are LGHDT and YNNKEL (reference sequence). Deletions cut 6 bases from V and 3 bases from J, with 11 bases between. The CDR3 has 13 amino acids. Here the CDR3 DNA reads TGTGCCAGCAGGGGGTACCGGGACTATGGCTACACCTTC. It is translated as CASRGYRDYGYTF.

The J gene is TRBJ2-2, the V gene TRBV5-1; D not resolved. Trimming left V 0 bases short and J 3 bases short, with 6 bases between. Germline V gene lookup returns CDR1 SGHRS and CDR2 YFSETQ. This CDR3 region has 14 residues. CDR3 coding DNA: TGCGCCAGCAGCTTGGAGACGTACACCGGGGAGCTGTTTTTT. It encodes CASSLETYTGELFF.

The sample holds one count of this clonotype. The gene calls are TRBV6-4 and TRBJ1-1; the D is unclear. Germline CDR1 MRHNA, CDR2 SNTAGT. Trimming removed 4 bases from V and 6 bases from J, with 12 bases in between. The CDR3 has 13 residues. CDR3 in amino acids: CASSVWEGSEAFF. In DNA form, the CDR3 reads TGTGCCAGCAGTGTCTGGGAGGGCTCTGAAGCTTTCTTT.

This clonotype was counted ten times or more. The CDR3 spells CASSAGDRLLMAYNEQFF. Written as DNA, the CDR3 is TGTGCCAGCAGCGCGGGGGACAGACTTTTGATGGCCTACAATGAGCAGTTCTTC. The rearrangement links TRBV9 to TRBJ2-1, with a tentative D call TRBD1 (7 bases). The CDR3 spans 18 residues. V lost 3 bases, J lost 2 bases, and 21 bases lay in between. Per the germline V gene, CDR1 is SGDLS and CDR2 is YYNGEE.

To note about this clonotype: A much bigger clone sits one base away, suggesting this may be a read error. The chain couples TRBV9 to TRBJ2-3; the match to TRBD1 covers 7 bases. CDR3 length: 17 residues. Germline V gives CDR1 SGDLS, CDR2 YYNGEE. CDR3 amino acids: CASSVFSGTVSTDTLYF. Here the CDR3 DNA reads TGTGCCAGCAGCGTATTTTCCGGGACAGTCAGCACAGATACGCTGTATTTT.

This chain uses TRBV27 with TRBJ2-2; 8 nucleotides agree with TRBD2. CDR1 is MNHEY, CDR2 SMNVEV, per germline (reference sequence). V was pared by 6 bases and J by 5 bases, with 11 bases of the junction left unmatched. The CDR3 length is 16 residues. The CDR3 bases are TGTGCCAGCAGCCCACCCGGGAGGGGACGGACCGGGGAGCTGTTTTTT. This gives the protein CASSPPGRGRTGELFF.

This clonotype was found many times. The rearrangement joins TRBV6-1 to TRBJ2-4; 12 bases agree with TRBD1. V shed 6 bases, J shed 2 bases, and the junction held 11 bases outside the gene matches. The CDR3 spans 18 residues. The germline V gene encodes CDR1 MNHNS and CDR2 SASEGT. CDR3 residues: CASRSGQGALGPKNIQYF. CDR3 in DNA: TGTGCCAGCAGGTCGGGACAGGGGGCTTTGGGGCCCAAAAACATTCAGTACTTC.

This clonotype was recorded a few times. The chain has TRBV6-1 and TRBJ2-7; no definite D call. Germline lookup yields CDR1 MNHNS and CDR2 SASEGT. The CDR3 extends over 14 amino acids. Trimming removed 7 bases from V and 2 bases from J, with 15 bases in between. The CDR3 loop is CASTADRPAYEQYF. The DNA for the CDR3 is TGTGCCAGCACCGCCGACCGGCCGGCCTACGAGCAGTACTTC.